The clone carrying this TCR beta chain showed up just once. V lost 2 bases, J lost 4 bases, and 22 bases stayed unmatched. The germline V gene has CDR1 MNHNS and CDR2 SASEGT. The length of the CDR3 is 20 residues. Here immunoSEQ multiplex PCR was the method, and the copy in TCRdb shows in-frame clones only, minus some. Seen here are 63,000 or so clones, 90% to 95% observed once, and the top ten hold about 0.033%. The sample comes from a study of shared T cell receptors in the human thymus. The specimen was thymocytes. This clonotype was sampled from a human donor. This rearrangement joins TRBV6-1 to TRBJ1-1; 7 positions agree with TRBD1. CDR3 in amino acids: CASSEQVLGTGDLLGTEAFF. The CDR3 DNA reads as TGTGCCAGCAGTGAACAAGTTTTGGGAACAGGGGATCTTTTGGGCACTGAAGCTTTCTTT.